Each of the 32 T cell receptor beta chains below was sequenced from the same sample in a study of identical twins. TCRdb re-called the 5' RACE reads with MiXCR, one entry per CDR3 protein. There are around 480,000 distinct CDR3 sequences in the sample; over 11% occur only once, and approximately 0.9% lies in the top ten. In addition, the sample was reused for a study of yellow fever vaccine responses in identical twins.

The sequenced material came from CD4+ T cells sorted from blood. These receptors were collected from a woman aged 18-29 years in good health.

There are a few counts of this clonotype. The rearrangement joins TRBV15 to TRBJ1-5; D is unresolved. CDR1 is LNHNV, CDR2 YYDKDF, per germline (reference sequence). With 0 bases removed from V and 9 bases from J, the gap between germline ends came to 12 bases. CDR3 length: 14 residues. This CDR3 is CATSRDGPDGPQHF. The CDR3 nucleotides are TGTGCCACCAGCAGAGATGGGCCCGATGGGCCCCAGCATTTT.

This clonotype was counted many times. The CDR3 loop is CSCNSGRNTGELFF. CDR3 bases: TGCAGCTGTAATAGCGGGAGGAACACCGGGGAGCTGTTTTTT. The V call is TRBV29-1, the J call TRBJ2-2; 9 bases agree with TRBD2. CDR3 size: 14 residues. From germline, CDR1 is SQVTM and CDR2 ANQGSEA. Unmatched junction bases numbered 5, after V lost 8 bases and J lost 1 base.

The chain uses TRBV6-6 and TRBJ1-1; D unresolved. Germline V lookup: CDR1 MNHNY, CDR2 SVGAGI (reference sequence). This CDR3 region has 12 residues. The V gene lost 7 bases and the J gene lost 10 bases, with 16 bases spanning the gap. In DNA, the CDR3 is TGTGCCAGCACTGAACGGAGGGATCTAGCTTTCTTT. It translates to CASTERRDLAFF.

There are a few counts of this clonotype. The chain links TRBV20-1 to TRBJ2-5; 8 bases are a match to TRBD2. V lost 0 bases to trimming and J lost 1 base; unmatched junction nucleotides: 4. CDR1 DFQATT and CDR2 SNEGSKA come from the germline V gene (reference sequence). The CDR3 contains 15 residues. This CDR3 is CSARDNGGGQETQYF. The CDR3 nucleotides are TGCAGTGCTAGAGATAACGGGGGGGGCCAAGAGACCCAGTACTTC.

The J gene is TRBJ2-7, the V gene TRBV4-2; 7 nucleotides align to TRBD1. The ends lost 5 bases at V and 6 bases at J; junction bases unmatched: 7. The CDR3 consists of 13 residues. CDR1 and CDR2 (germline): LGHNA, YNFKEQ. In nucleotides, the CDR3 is TGTGCCAGCAGCGGGCAGGGGGATAGCGAGCAGTACTTC. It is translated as CASSGQGDSEQYF.

The CDR3 DNA sequence: TGCAGTGCTAGGGTGGTTAGCGGCCGTCTTGTCACAGATACGCAGTATTTT. It codes for CSARVVSGRLVTDTQYF. The chain couples TRBV20-1 to TRBJ2-3; D perhaps matches TRBD2 (6 bases). The germline V gene encodes CDR1 DFQATT and CDR2 SNEGSKA (reference sequence). The CDR3 has 17 residues. V was clipped by 3 bases and J by 2 bases, with 21 bases between them.

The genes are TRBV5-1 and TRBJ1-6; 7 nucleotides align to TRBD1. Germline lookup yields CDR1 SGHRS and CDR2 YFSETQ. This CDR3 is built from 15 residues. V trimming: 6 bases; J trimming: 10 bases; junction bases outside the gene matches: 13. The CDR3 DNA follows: TGCGCCAGCACAGTGGGGACAGTTCCGGACTCACCCCTCCACTTT. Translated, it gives CASTVGTVPDSPLHF.

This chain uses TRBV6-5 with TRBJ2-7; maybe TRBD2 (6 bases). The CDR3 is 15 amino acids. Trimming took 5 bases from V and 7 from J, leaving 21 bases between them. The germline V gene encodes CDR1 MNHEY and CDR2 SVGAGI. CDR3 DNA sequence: TGTGCCAGCAGTCACACACCGGGACTGGAGTCGGAGCAGTACTTC. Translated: CASSHTPGLESEQYF.

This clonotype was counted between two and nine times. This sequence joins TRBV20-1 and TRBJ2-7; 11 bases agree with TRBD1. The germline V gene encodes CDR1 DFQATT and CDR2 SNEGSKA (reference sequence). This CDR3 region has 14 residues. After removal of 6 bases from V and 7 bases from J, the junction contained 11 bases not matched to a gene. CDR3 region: CSALGQGDFREQYF. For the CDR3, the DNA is TGCAGTGCGCTGGGACAGGGGGATTTCCGGGAGCAGTACTTC.

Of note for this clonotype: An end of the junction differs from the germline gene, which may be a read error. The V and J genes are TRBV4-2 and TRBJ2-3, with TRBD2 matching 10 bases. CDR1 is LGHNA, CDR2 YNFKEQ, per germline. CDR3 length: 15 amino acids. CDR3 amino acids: CASTQSSGSPDTQYF. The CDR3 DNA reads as TGTGCCAGCACCCAATCTAGCGGGAGCCCAGATACGCAGTATTTT.

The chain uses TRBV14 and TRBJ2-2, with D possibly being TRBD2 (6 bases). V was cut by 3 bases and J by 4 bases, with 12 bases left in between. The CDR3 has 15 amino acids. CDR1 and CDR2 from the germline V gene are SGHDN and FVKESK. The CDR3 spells CASSQRGWSTGELFF. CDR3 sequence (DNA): TGTGCCAGCAGCCAGCGGGGATGGAGCACCGGGGAGCTGTTTTTT.

The DNA for the CDR3 is TGTGCCAGCAGGAAAACCCGCAAGACTGACAATGAGCAGTTCTTC. This codes for CASRKTRKTDNEQFF. V is TRBV2 and J is TRBJ2-1; no clear D. V dropped 6 bases and J dropped 5 bases, with 17 bases sitting between them. The CDR3 spans 15 residues. Germline V CDR1 and CDR2: SNHLY, FYNNEI.

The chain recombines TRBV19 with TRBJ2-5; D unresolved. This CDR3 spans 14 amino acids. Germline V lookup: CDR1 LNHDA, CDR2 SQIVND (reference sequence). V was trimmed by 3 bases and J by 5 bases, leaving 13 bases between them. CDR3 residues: CASSIAGRPETQYF. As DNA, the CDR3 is TGTGCCAGTAGTATCGCTGGACGGCCCGAGACCCAGTACTTC.

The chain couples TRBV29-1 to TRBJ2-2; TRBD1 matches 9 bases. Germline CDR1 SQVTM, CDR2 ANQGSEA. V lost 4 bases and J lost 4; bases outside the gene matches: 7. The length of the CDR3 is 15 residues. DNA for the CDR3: TGCAGCGTTGCCCCCGGACAGGGGTCCACCGGGGAGCTGTTTTTT. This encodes CSVAPGQGSTGELFF.

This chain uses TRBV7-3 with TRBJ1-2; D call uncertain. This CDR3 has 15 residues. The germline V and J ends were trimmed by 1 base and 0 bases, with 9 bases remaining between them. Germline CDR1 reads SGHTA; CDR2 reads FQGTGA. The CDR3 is CASSLKAGANYGYTF. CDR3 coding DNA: TGTGCCAGCAGCTTAAAGGCCGGAGCTAACTATGGCTACACCTTC. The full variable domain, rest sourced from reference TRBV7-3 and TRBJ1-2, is GAGVSQTPSNKVTEKGKYVELRCDPISGHTALYWYRQSLGQGPEFLIYFQGTGAADDSGLPNDRFFAVRPEGSVSTLKIQRTERGDSAVYLCASSLKAGANYGYTFGSGTRLTVV.

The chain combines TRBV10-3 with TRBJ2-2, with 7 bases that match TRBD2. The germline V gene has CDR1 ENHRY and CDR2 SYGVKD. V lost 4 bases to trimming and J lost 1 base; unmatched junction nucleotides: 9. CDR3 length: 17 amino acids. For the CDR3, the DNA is TGTGCCATCAGTGCGGACTATAGCGGGCTGAACACCGGGGAGCTGTTTTTT. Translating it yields CAISADYSGLNTGELFF.

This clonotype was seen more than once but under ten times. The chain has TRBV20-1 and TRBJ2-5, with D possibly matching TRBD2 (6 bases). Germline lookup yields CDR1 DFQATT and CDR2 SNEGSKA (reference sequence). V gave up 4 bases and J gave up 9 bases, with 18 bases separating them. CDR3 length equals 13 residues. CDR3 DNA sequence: TGCAGTGCTAAATCCGGGAGAGGTGAGGCCCAGTACTTC. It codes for CSAKSGRGEAQYF.

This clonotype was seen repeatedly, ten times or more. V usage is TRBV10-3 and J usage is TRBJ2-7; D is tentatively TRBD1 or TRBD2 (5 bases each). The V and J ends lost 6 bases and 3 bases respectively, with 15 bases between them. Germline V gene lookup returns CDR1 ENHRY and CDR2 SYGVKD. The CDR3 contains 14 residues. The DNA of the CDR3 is TGTGCCATCAGGGGAGCAGGGAGACTCTACGAGCAGTACTTC. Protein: CAIRGAGRLYEQYF.

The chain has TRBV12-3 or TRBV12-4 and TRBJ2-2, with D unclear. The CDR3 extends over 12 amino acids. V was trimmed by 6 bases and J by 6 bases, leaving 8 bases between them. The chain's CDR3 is CASSKLAGELFF. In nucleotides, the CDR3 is TGTGCCAGCAGCAAATTGGCCGGGGAGCTGTTTTTT.

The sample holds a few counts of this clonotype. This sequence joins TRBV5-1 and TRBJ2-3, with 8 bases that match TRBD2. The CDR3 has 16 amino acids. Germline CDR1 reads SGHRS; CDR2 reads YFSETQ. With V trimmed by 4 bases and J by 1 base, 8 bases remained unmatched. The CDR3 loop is CASSKPGGPGTDTQYF. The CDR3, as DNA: TGCGCCAGCAGCAAACCGGGGGGGCCCGGCACAGATACGCAGTATTTT.

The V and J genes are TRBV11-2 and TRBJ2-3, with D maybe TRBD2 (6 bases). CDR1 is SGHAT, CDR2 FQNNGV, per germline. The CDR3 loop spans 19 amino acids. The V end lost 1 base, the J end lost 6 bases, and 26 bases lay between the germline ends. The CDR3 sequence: CASSLVLNRDPGRLDTQYF. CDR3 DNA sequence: TGTGCCAGCAGCTTAGTTCTTAACCGGGACCCCGGGAGATTGGATACGCAGTATTTT.

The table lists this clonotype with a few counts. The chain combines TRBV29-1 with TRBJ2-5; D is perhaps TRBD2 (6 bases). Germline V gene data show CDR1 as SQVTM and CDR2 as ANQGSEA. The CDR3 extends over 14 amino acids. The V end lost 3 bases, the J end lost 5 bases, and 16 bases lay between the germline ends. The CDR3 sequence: CSVDPGGVGETQYF. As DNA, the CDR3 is TGCAGCGTTGACCCTGGCGGGGTGGGCGAGACCCAGTACTTC.

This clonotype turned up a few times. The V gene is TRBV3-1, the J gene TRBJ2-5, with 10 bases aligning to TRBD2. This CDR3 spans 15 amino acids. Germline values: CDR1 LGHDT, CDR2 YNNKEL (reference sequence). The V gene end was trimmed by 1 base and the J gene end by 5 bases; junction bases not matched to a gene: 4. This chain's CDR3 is CASSQVASGSETQYF. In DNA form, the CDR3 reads TGTGCCAGCAGCCAAGTTGCTAGCGGGAGCGAGACCCAGTACTTC.

DNA for the CDR3: TGTGCCAGCGGGGCTATGGAGACCCAGTACTTC. This encodes CASGAMETQYF. This chain links TRBV12-3 or TRBV12-4 with TRBJ2-5, with TRBD1 as a possible D gene (5 bases). This CDR3 spans 11 amino acids. The V gene lost 8 bases and the J gene lost 5 bases, with 9 bases spanning the gap.

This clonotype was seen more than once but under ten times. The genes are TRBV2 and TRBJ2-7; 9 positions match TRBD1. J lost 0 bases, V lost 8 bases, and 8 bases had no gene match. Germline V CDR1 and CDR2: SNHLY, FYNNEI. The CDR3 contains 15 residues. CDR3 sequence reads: CASGTGYRDSYEQYF. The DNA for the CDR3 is TGTGCCAGCGGGACAGGGTATAGGGACTCCTACGAGCAGTACTTC.

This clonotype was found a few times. CDR3 DNA: TGTGCCAGCAGACCGGGGAATAACTATGGCTACACCTTC. As protein: CASRPGNNYGYTF. The V call is TRBV3-1, the J call TRBJ1-2; D is unresolved. CDR3 length: 13 residues. CDR1 and CDR2 from the germline V gene are LGHDT and YNNKEL (reference sequence). V was cut by 6 bases and J by 1 base, with 9 bases left in between.

CDR3 protein: CASSLGQDIQYF. CDR3 nucleotides: TGTGCCAGCAGCTTAGGCCAGGACATTCAGTACTTC. The chain combines TRBV7-2 with TRBJ2-4, with D unclear. Between the trimmed V and J ends, which lost 1 base and 8 bases, there was a span of 6 bases. The CDR3 runs 12 residues. Germline-derived CDR1 and CDR2 are SGHTA and FQGNSA.

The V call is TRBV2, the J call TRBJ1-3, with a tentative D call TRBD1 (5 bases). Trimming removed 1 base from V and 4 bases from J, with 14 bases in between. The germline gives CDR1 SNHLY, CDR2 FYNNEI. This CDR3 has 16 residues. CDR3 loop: CASSEESGQRGNTIYF. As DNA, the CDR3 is TGTGCCAGCAGTGAAGAGAGTGGACAAAGGGGAAACACCATATATTTT.

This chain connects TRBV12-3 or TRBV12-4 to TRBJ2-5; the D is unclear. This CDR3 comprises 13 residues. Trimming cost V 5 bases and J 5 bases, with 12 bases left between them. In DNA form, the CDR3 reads TGTGCCAGCAGTCCCCGGCTGAGCGAGACCCAGTACTTC. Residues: CASSPRLSETQYF.

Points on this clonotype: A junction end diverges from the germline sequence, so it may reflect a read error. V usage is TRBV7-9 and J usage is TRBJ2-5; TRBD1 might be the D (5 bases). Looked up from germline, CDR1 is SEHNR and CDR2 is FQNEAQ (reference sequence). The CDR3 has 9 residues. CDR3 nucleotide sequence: TGTGCCAGCAGCCGTGACAGTAGCTTC. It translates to CASSRDSSF.

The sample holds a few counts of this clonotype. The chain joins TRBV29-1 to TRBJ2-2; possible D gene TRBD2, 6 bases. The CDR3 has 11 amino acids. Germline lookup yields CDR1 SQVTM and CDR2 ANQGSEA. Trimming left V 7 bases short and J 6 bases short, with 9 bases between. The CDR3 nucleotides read TGCAGCGCTGGAGGGTCCGGGGAGCTGTTTTTT. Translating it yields CSAGGSGELFF.

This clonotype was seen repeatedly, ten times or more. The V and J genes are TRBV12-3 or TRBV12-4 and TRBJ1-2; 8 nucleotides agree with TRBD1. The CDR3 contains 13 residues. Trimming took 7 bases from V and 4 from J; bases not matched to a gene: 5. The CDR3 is CASTTGQVYGYTF. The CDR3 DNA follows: TGTGCCAGCACCACGGGACAGGTCTATGGCTACACCTTC.